This T cell receptor (beta chain) was found in a study of blood T cell repertoires in COVID-19. The V end lost 2 bases, the J end lost 4 bases, and 9 bases lay between the germline ends. Looked up from germline, CDR1 is MNHEY and CDR2 is SVGEGT. The CDR3 covers 14 residues. Authors' analysis steps: By means of reference gene primer amplification, nucleated cell counts were estimated. Profiling relied on immunoSEQ multiplex PCR, and the TCRdb table lists in-frame clones only, not all of them. V, J and clone size derive from that table, while D and trimming were established from the DNA sequence. The table lists some 26,000 clones, approximately 88% of them singletons.

This chain joins TRBV6-2 or TRBV6-3 and TRBJ2-1; D possibly corresponds to TRBD2 (6 bases). This clonotype originated in a man in his sixties or seventies with active COVID-19. The sample consisted of peripheral blood. The CDR3 DNA reads TGTGCCAGCAGTTACCAGGAGGGGTACAATGAGCAGTTCTTC. Amino acids: CASSYQEGYNEQFF.